Following are 29 T cell receptor beta chains from one sample sequenced in a study of neurological immune-mediated disorders. TCRdb passed the 5' RACE reads through MiXCR, listing each CDR3 protein once. This sample has around 70,000 distinct CDR3 sequences; around 5% occur once, and the top ten carry 6.5% to 9%. Sequencing used PBMCs. Receptor source: a man aged 18 to 30 with multiple sclerosis.

In this sample, this clonotype turned up many times. This chain's CDR3 is CSARDPNTEAFF. The CDR3 DNA is TGCAGTGCTAGAGATCCGAACACTGAAGCTTTCTTT. The rearrangement uses TRBV20-1 and TRBJ1-1; D call uncertain. V shed 0 bases and J shed 1 base, with 3 bases lying between them. CDR1 is DFQATT, CDR2 SNEGSKA, per germline (reference sequence). This CDR3 contains 12 residues.

This clonotype came up many times. This chain links TRBV18 with TRBJ2-1; D remains unclear. The CDR3 is 14 residues long. Trimming shortened V by 3 bases and J by 0 bases, and 6 bases separated the two germline ends. Germline V gene sequence: CDR1 KGHSH, CDR2 LQKENI. The CDR3 protein is CASSPDLSYNEQFF. CDR3 in DNA: TGTGCCAGCTCACCGGACCTCTCCTACAATGAGCAGTTCTTC.

This clonotype was picked up many times. The chain carries TRBV7-2 and TRBJ1-6; D possibly corresponds to TRBD1 (5 bases). Deletions cut 1 base from V and 7 bases from J, with 5 bases between. The CDR3 is 13 amino acids. Germline CDR1 is SGHTA and CDR2 is FQGNSA. The CDR3 protein is CASSLEGNSPLHF. The CDR3 coding sequence is TGTGCCAGCAGCTTAGAGGGGAATTCACCCCTCCACTTT.

The table lists this clonotype with many counts. The rearrangement uses TRBV6-6 and TRBJ2-7; 9 bases match TRBD1. There are 15 residues in the CDR3. J lost 3 bases, V lost 10 bases, and 13 bases had no gene match. Per germline, CDR1 MNHNY and CDR2 SVGAGI (reference sequence). The CDR3 reads CATRGTTGGGYEQYF. CDR3 nucleotide sequence: TGTGCCACCAGGGGCACGACAGGGGGTGGCTACGAGCAGTACTTC.

This clonotype has at least ten counts. The CDR3: CSGWLAGDPGFF. In DNA form, the CDR3 reads TGCAGCGGGTGGCTAGCGGGGGACCCGGGGTTCTTC. The gene calls are TRBV29-1 and TRBJ2-1; 10 bases agree with TRBD2. J was trimmed by 15 bases and V by 7 bases; bases with no gene match: 12. Looked up from germline, CDR1 is SQVTM and CDR2 is ANQGSEA. This CDR3 is built from 12 residues.

At least ten counts were recorded for this clonotype. V usage is TRBV5-1 and J usage is TRBJ2-4; D not resolved. CDR1 and CDR2 from the germline V gene are SGHRS and YFSETQ. V shed 0 bases and J shed 9 bases, with 13 bases lying between them. The CDR3 spans 14 residues. The CDR3 DNA follows: TGCGCCAGCAGCTTGGGACGGTCTTGGGGCATTCAGTACTTC. Its translation is CASSLGRSWGIQYF.

This clonotype was recorded at least ten times. The genes are TRBV20-1 and TRBJ2-5; 9 nucleotides agree with TRBD1. Germline V gene data show CDR1 as DFQATT and CDR2 as SNEGSKA (reference sequence). The CDR3 consists of 13 residues. V was clipped by 6 bases and J by 2 bases; unmatched bases: 4. The DNA for the CDR3 is TGCAGTGCGCCGGGACAGGGTCAAGAGACCCAGTACTTC. Translation gives CSAPGQGQETQYF.

This clonotype was detected many times. The chain carries TRBV24-1 and TRBJ2-3; the D is unclear. CDR1 and CDR2 (germline): KGHDR, SFDVKD. The CDR3 length is 14 residues. Trimming cost V 4 bases and J 1 base, with 8 bases left between them. The DNA of the CDR3 is TGTGCCACCAGTGACCCCGGGCGCACAGATACGCAGTATTTT. It specifies CATSDPGRTDTQYF.

This clonotype has ten or more counts. The genes are TRBV20-1 and TRBJ2-1; D is undetermined. The CDR3 is made up of 11 amino acids. Germline V gene data show CDR1 as DFQATT and CDR2 as SNEGSKA (reference sequence). The V end was cut by 6 bases, the J end by 4 bases, with 7 bases between. This CDR3 is CSATIYNEQFF. For the CDR3, the DNA is TGCAGTGCAACAATTTACAATGAGCAGTTCTTC.

The sample holds many counts of this clonotype. This rearrangement joins TRBV6-1 to TRBJ2-2, with D unclear. With 1 base removed from V and 7 bases from J, the gap between germline ends came to 4 bases. The CDR3 consists of 12 residues. Germline V gene sequence: CDR1 MNHNS, CDR2 SASEGT. The CDR3 bases are TGTGCCAGCAGTGAAGTGAGCGGGGAGCTGTTTTTT. This translates into CASSEVSGELFF.

In its sample, this clonotype was seen many times. This chain links TRBV20-1 with TRBJ1-6; tentatively, D is TRBD1 (5 bases). Germline V gives CDR1 DFQATT, CDR2 SNEGSKA (reference sequence). The CDR3 has 22 residues. V lost 1 base and J 0 bases, leaving 28 bases between the germline ends. Here the CDR3 DNA reads TGCAGTGCTAGAGCGTCAGACAGCCGTTCTGTCCCGACGAGCTCCTATAATTCACCCCTCCACTTT. Encoded protein: CSARASDSRSVPTSSYNSPLHF.

The chain carries TRBV2 and TRBJ2-7, with D possibly matching TRBD1 (6 bases). The V end was cut by 7 bases, the J end by 3 bases, with 16 bases between. CDR1 and CDR2 (germline): SNHLY, FYNNEI. The CDR3 consists of 14 residues. CDR3 bases: TGTGCCAGCACACAACAGGGATCAATCTACGAGCAGTACTTC. Residues: CASTQQGSIYEQYF.

This clonotype was observed many times. The chain uses TRBV7-2 and TRBJ1-3; D gene unclear. The CDR3 spans 15 residues. Germline assignment: CDR1 SGHTA and CDR2 FQGNSA. The V and J ends lost 2 bases and 0 bases respectively, with 8 bases between them. The CDR3 bases are TGTGCCAGCAGCTTACAGCATCGCTCTGGAAACACCATATATTTT. The encoded protein is CASSLQHRSGNTIYF.

This clonotype was recorded many times. V gene TRBV5-1 combines with J gene TRBJ2-1; TRBD2 might be the D (6 bases). This CDR3 has 15 amino acids. The germline CDR1 and CDR2 sequences are SGHRS and YFSETQ. Deletions cut 5 bases from V and 3 bases from J, with 15 bases between. The CDR3 spells CASRFGGAGYNEQFF. The DNA of the CDR3 is TGCGCCAGCAGGTTCGGGGGAGCTGGCTACAATGAGCAGTTCTTC.

This clonotype was seen many times. The chain uses TRBV7-2 and TRBJ1-2; TRBD1 is a possible D gene (6 bases). Per germline, CDR1 SGHTA and CDR2 FQGNSA. This CDR3 has 16 amino acids. The V and J ends lost 0 bases and 3 bases respectively, with 14 bases between them. For the CDR3, the DNA is TGTGCCAGCAGCTTAGCGAGCAACAGGGTGGACTATGGCTACACCTTC. Translating gives CASSLASNRVDYGYTF.

This clonotype was found many times. CDR3 in DNA: TGTGCCAGCAGCGCCGGCGGTAGCGGAGCCCCCGGGGAGCTGTTTTTT. It is translated as CASSAGGSGAPGELFF. The J gene is TRBJ2-2, the V gene TRBV7-3, with a possible D match to TRBD2 (6 bases). The V gene lost 5 bases and the J gene lost 6 bases, with 19 bases spanning the gap. Germline V gene data show CDR1 as SGHTA and CDR2 as FQGTGA. The CDR3 length is 16 residues.

This clonotype was seen ten or more times. This chain links TRBV20-1 with TRBJ1-1; D is unclear. The germline V gene encodes CDR1 DFQATT and CDR2 SNEGSKA (reference sequence). Trimming stripped 0 bases from V and 1 base from J, with 6 bases between. The CDR3 consists of 13 residues. CDR3 amino acids: CSARDGENTEAFF. In nucleotides, the CDR3 is TGCAGTGCTAGAGATGGAGAGAACACTGAAGCTTTCTTT.

At least ten counts were recorded for this clonotype. The rearrangement links TRBV20-1 to TRBJ2-7; 9 bases line up with TRBD1. Germline CDR1 is DFQATT and CDR2 is SNEGSKA (reference sequence). This CDR3 has 13 amino acids. This CDR3 is CSRPTGGLVEQYF. CDR3 sequence (DNA): TGCAGCCGGCCCACAGGGGGCCTTGTCGAGCAGTACTTC.

This chain connects TRBV6-2 or TRBV6-3 to TRBJ2-5, with TRBD2 as a possible D gene (6 bases). Germline V lookup: CDR1 MNHEY, CDR2 SVGEGT. The CDR3 loop spans 12 amino acids. The V and J ends lost 2 bases and 13 bases respectively, with 14 bases between them. DNA for the CDR3: TGTGCCAGCAGTTACAATGGGGGGAGCCCGTACTTC. This gives the protein CASSYNGGSPYF.

This clonotype was seen many times. The chain combines TRBV6-1 with TRBJ2-7, with TRBD1 matching over 10 bases. Germline loops: CDR1 MNHNS, CDR2 SASEGT. Losses at the gene ends were 8 bases for V and 9 bases for J; bases not matched to a gene: 7. The CDR3 has 12 amino acids. The CDR3 sequence: CASVGTGEVQYF. The CDR3 DNA reads TGTGCCAGCGTTGGGACAGGGGAAGTGCAGTACTTC.

This clonotype has a handful of counts. A much larger clone is a single base away; this may be a read error. The genes are TRBV5-1 and TRBJ2-4, with 9 nucleotides matching TRBD1. The CDR3 extends over 14 amino acids. Per germline, CDR1 SGHRS and CDR2 YFSETQ. CDR3 protein: CASSWTGAKKIQYF. CDR3 bases: TGCGCCAGCAGCTGGACAGGGGCCAAAAAAATTCAGTACTTC.

This clonotype was seen ten or more times. V and J are TRBV7-2 and TRBJ1-1; 7 positions match TRBD1. Germline V CDR1 and CDR2: SGHTA, FQGNSA. The trim removed 4 bases at V and 2 bases at J, leaving 7 bases unmatched. This CDR3 has 15 residues. The CDR3 DNA is TGTGCCAGCAGCTCGACCGGACAGGCTAACACTGAAGCTTTCTTT. Protein: CASSSTGQANTEAFF.

This clonotype was found many times. This rearrangement joins TRBV20-1 to TRBJ2-1; 7 bases are a match to TRBD2. The junction had 9 bases not matched to a gene; V was cut back by 0 bases and J by 4 bases. Germline V gene data show CDR1 as DFQATT and CDR2 as SNEGSKA (reference sequence). This CDR3 comprises 16 residues. CDR3 residues: CSARDSPAAGYNEQFF. The CDR3 nucleotides read TGCAGTGCTAGAGATTCCCCGGCAGCGGGGTACAATGAGCAGTTCTTC.

This clonotype appeared many times. CDR3 sequence (DNA): TGCGCCAGCAGCTTGTCGACAGGGGAGGACAATGAGCAGTTCTTC. Translating it yields CASSLSTGEDNEQFF. The V and J genes are TRBV5-1 and TRBJ2-1, with TRBD1 matching 8 bases. In germline, CDR1 is SGHRS, CDR2 YFSETQ. There are 15 residues in the CDR3. J lost 5 bases, V lost 1 base, and 5 bases had no gene match.

This clonotype was picked up many times. The chain links TRBV20-1 to TRBJ2-7; 7 bases agree with TRBD2. Trimming cost V 6 bases and J 2 bases; bases outside gene matches: 10. The V gene's germline CDR1 is DFQATT and CDR2 SNEGSKA (reference sequence). The CDR3 is 14 residues long. CDR3 DNA: TGCAGTGCGGGAGTGGAGGGGACTACCTACGAGCAGTACTTC. It specifies CSAGVEGTTYEQYF.

This clonotype was detected many times. V usage is TRBV20-1 and J usage is TRBJ2-1, with unresolved D. V lost 1 base to trimming and J lost 8 bases, with 6 bases between them. Germline values: CDR1 DFQATT, CDR2 SNEGSKA (reference sequence). This CDR3 spans 11 amino acids. Here the CDR3 DNA reads TGCAGTGCTAGAGGAGGTTATGAGCAGTTCTTC. Protein: CSARGGYEQFF.

This clonotype has a count of ten or more. The chain couples TRBV12-3 or TRBV12-4 to TRBJ2-3; TRBD2 aligns across 10 bases. The CDR3 is 15 residues long. The ends lost 2 bases at V and 4 bases at J; junction bases unmatched: 3. The CDR3 reads CASSLTSGAADTQYF. The DNA for the CDR3 is TGTGCCAGCAGTTTAACTAGCGGGGCCGCAGATACGCAGTATTTT.

This clonotype occurred many times. CDR3 sequence reads: CSARVLELTNYGYTF. CDR3 in DNA: TGCAGTGCTAGAGTGTTGGAACTTACTAACTATGGCTACACCTTC. This sequence joins TRBV20-1 and TRBJ1-2, with D uncertain. In germline, CDR1 is DFQATT, CDR2 SNEGSKA (reference sequence). Trimming removed 1 base at V and 0 bases at J, with 12 bases between. The CDR3 extends over 15 amino acids.

This clonotype has more than one count but fewer than ten. This sequence joins TRBV20-1 and TRBJ2-1; D might be TRBD2 (5 bases). The CDR3 covers 15 residues. Deletions cut 1 base from V and 5 bases from J, with 15 bases between. CDR1 and CDR2 (germline): DFQATT, SNEGSKA (reference sequence). CDR3 region: CSARVSLATNNEQFF. In DNA, the CDR3 is TGCAGTGCTAGAGTCTCCCTAGCAACGAACAATGAGCAGTTCTTC.